The 27 T cell receptor beta chains below all came from one sample that was sequenced in a study of blood T cells in healthy people across ages (dated by TCRdb to between 2014 and 2017). Library preparation was by 5' RACE. Reads for this sample came from an Illumina HiSeq 2500. A second PCR of roughly 7 to 11 cycles was performed with a sample-barcoded 5' primer and a J-beta primer mix. TCRdb trimmed the raw reads at Q25, called clones with MiXCR and kept productive beta chains. Here each entry gathers all rows of one CDR3 protein and keeps the most common genes and DNA. For this sample there are about 970,000 distinct CDR3 sequences; roughly 51% appear just once. About 21% of the sample rests with the top ten. Sequenced sample: blood. The source is a woman aged 55-70 years in good health.

The rearrangement uses TRBV4-1 and TRBJ2-1; 8 nucleotides agree with TRBD2. There are 17 residues in the CDR3. Germline CDR1 and CDR2: MGHRA and YSYEKL. V shed 0 bases, J shed 8 bases, and the junction held 12 bases outside the gene matches. DNA of the CDR3: TGCGCCAGCAGCCAAGAAGGCGCGGGAGGTAAGGGCCATGAGCAGTTCTTC. Protein sequence: CASSQEGAGGKGHEQFF.

The chain carries TRBV28 and TRBJ2-3; D may correspond to TRBD1 or TRBD2 (6 bases each). Trimming left V 7 bases short and J 4 bases short, with 18 bases between. CDR3 length: 15 residues. Per germline, CDR1 MDHEN and CDR2 SYDVKM. The chain's CDR3 is CASNKAPGGPDTQYF. CDR3 DNA sequence: TGTGCCAGCAATAAAGCCCCCGGGGGCCCAGATACGCAGTATTTT.

The chain uses TRBV7-7 and TRBJ2-2; 8 bases fit TRBD1. The CDR3 extends over 14 amino acids. Germline CDR1 and CDR2: SSHAT and FNYEAQ (reference sequence). The junction had 3 bases not matched to a gene; V was cut back by 5 bases and J by 4 bases. The CDR3 protein is CASSPDRATGELFF. The CDR3 coding sequence is TGTGCCAGCAGCCCGGACAGGGCCACCGGGGAGCTGTTTTTT.

This clonotype has more than one count but fewer than ten. The chain recombines TRBV7-9 with TRBJ2-1, with D unresolved. CDR1 is SEHNR and CDR2 is FQNEAQ in the germline V gene (reference sequence). The V and J ends lost 8 bases and 5 bases respectively, with 16 bases between them. The CDR3 sequence is 14 residues long. The CDR3 bases are TGTGCCAGCGACCTTACTCTGGTCCACAATGAGCAGTTCTTC. This sequence encodes CASDLTLVHNEQFF.

The J gene is TRBJ2-5, the V gene TRBV20-1; D may be TRBD2 (5 bases). Germline V gene data show CDR1 as DFQATT and CDR2 as SNEGSKA (reference sequence). This CDR3 region has 14 residues. Between the trimmed V and J ends, which lost 8 bases and 5 bases, there was a span of 21 bases. The CDR3 sequence: CSLGLVGVGETQYF. CDR3 in DNA: TGCAGTCTCGGGCTAGTGGGAGTGGGGGAGACCCAGTACTTC.

The chain links TRBV21-1 to TRBJ2-1; the tabulated D call, TRBD1, remains unverified against the DNA. TRBV21-1 is annotated as a pseudogene. CDR3 size: 17 residues. Here the CDR3 reads CASSSRGGGRSYNEQFF. Written as DNA, the CDR3 is TGTGCCAGCAGCAGCCGGGGGGGCGGGAGGTCCTACAATGAGCAGTTCTTC.

The CDR3: CASSRTGVSSYEQYF. The CDR3 nucleotides are TGTGCCAGCAGCCGCACAGGGGTCAGCTCCTACGAGCAGTACTTC. V is TRBV7-9 and J is TRBJ2-7; 7 bases align to TRBD1. CDR3 length: 15 residues. In germline, CDR1 is SEHNR, CDR2 FQNEAQ (reference sequence). Trimming took 5 bases from V and 0 from J; bases not matched to a gene: 7.

The chain links TRBV6-1 to TRBJ2-1, with TRBD2 identical over 14 bases. The junction had 5 bases not matched to a gene; V was cut back by 5 bases and J by 8 bases. From germline, CDR1 is MNHNS and CDR2 SASEGT. The CDR3 runs 15 residues. The CDR3 here is CASSSGTSGSYEQFF. In DNA, the CDR3 is TGTGCCAGCAGTTCCGGGACTAGCGGGAGTTATGAGCAGTTCTTC.

Concerning this clonotype itself: Mismatch with germline at one junction end may stem from a read error. The chain carries TRBV12-3 or TRBV12-4 and TRBJ2-5, with D possibly matching TRBD2 (5 bases). The CDR3 contains 14 residues. CDR3 in amino acids: CASSVARTGETQYF. The CDR3 DNA reads as TGTGCCAGCAGTGTAGCGCGGACCGGGGAGACCCAGTACTTC.

As regards this clonotype: This may come from a read error, since a much larger clone is one base off. This chain joins TRBV15 and TRBJ2-7, with TRBD1 identical over 9 bases. The CDR3 is 14 amino acids. Trimming at V came to 5 bases and at J to 1 base, leaving 3 bases not matched to a gene. In germline, CDR1 is LNHNV, CDR2 YYDKDF (reference sequence). The CDR3 spells CATSGGQGSYEQYF. Here the CDR3 DNA reads TGTGCCACCAGCGGAGGACAGGGGTCCTACGAGCAGTACTTC.

The chain recombines TRBV21-1 with TRBJ1-4; TRBD1 reflects the table's D call only, with no check against the DNA. TRBV21-1 is a pseudogene segment. The CDR3 loop spans 21 amino acids. The CDR3 is CASSSQVLRQGIFATNEKLFF. For the CDR3, the DNA is TGTGCCAGCAGCAGTCAGGTTTTGAGACAGGGGATTTTCGCGACTAATGAAAAACTGTTTTTT.

This clonotype came up many times. The chain joins TRBV7-9 to TRBJ1-2; possible D gene TRBD1, 5 bases. The V and J ends lost 5 bases and 4 bases respectively, with 17 bases between them. CDR1 SEHNR and CDR2 FQNEAQ come from the germline V gene (reference sequence). The CDR3 extends over 15 amino acids. As DNA, the CDR3 is TGTGCCAGCAGCGATGAAATTACAGGATTCTATGGCTACACCTTC. Protein sequence: CASSDEITGFYGYTF.

The CDR3 loop is CASRGLAGAGAYEQYF. The CDR3 coding sequence is TGTGCCAGCAGAGGACTAGCGGGAGCTGGGGCCTACGAGCAGTACTTC. The genes are TRBV11-2 and TRBJ2-7, with 13 bases matching TRBD2. Trimming cost V 6 bases and J 2 bases; bases outside gene matches: 7. This CDR3 region has 16 residues. Germline CDR1 reads SGHAT; CDR2 reads FQNNGV.

In its sample, this clonotype was seen a few times. The gene calls are TRBV28 and TRBJ2-7; possibly TRBD2 for D (6 bases). The DNA matches TRBJ2-5 better at its end, which makes the J call doubtful. CDR1 and CDR2 (germline): MDHEN, SYDVKM. This CDR3 comprises 14 residues. The CDR3 sequence: CASSLFTSLQTQYF. The DNA of the CDR3 is TGTGCCAGCAGTTTATTTACTAGCTTACAGACCCAGTACTTC.

This clonotype was seen a handful of times. This rearrangement joins TRBV27 to TRBJ2-4, with TRBD1 matching over 12 bases. The ends lost 7 bases at V and 5 bases at J; junction bases unmatched: 3. CDR1 and CDR2 from the germline V gene are MNHEY and SMNVEV (reference sequence). CDR3 size: 14 residues. The CDR3 reads CASTGTGGENIQYF. Here the CDR3 DNA reads TGTGCCAGCACCGGGACAGGGGGCGAAAACATTCAGTACTTC.

This clonotype came up many times. V is TRBV4-1 and J is TRBJ2-7; D is possibly TRBD1 (7 bases). Germline lookup yields CDR1 MGHRA and CDR2 YSYEKL. CDR3 length: 14 amino acids. Trimming shortened V by 3 bases and J by 1 base, and 10 bases separated the two germline ends. This chain's CDR3 is CASSHAGGSYEQYF. The CDR3 DNA sequence: TGCGCCAGCAGCCATGCAGGGGGGTCCTACGAGCAGTACTTC.

J is TRBJ1-2 and V is TRBV20-1; no firm D call. The V end was cut by 4 bases, the J end by 6 bases, with 15 bases between. This CDR3 comprises 13 residues. The germline CDR1 and CDR2 sequences are DFQATT and SNEGSKA (reference sequence). CDR3: CSATTRHSHGYTF. The CDR3 bases are TGCAGTGCTACGACCCGACACAGTCATGGCTACACCTTC.

This clonotype occurred a few times. This sequence joins TRBV7-2 and TRBJ2-4, with 10 nucleotides matching TRBD2. The CDR3 contains 16 residues. CDR1 is SGHTA and CDR2 is FQGNSA in the germline V gene. The V and J ends lost 3 bases and 13 bases, in that order; junction bases with no gene match: 15. CDR3 DNA: TGTGCCAGCAGCTTTTATCTAGCGGGAGCAATAGCGCAGCAGTACTTC. Its protein product is CASSFYLAGAIAQQYF.

This chain links TRBV9 with TRBJ2-3; 10 bases match TRBD2. Germline V gene data show CDR1 as SGDLS and CDR2 as YYNGEE. The ends lost 3 bases at V and 1 base at J; junction bases unmatched: 8. This CDR3 is built from 17 residues. CDR3: CASSGLLAGGGTDTQYF. CDR3 in DNA: TGTGCCAGCAGCGGACTCTTAGCGGGAGGTGGCACAGATACGCAGTATTTT.

A few counts support this clonotype. This chain uses TRBV25-1 with TRBJ2-7; D tentatively fits TRBD1 or TRBD2 (5 bases each). Germline CDR1 reads MGHDK; CDR2 reads SYGVNS. This CDR3 has 15 amino acids. Trimming left V 5 bases short and J 6 bases short, with 20 bases between. The CDR3 spells CASSPGRATGSEQYF. The CDR3 bases are TGTGCCAGCAGTCCCGGCAGGGCAACGGGATCCGAGCAGTACTTC.

The chain links TRBV9 to TRBJ2-3; D is unresolved. This CDR3 has 14 residues. Germline V gives CDR1 SGDLS, CDR2 YYNGEE. Trimming took 0 bases from V and 2 from J, leaving 7 bases between them. The CDR3 DNA reads as TGTGCCAGCAGCGTAGCCCGATTCACAGATACGCAGTATTTT. Amino acids: CASSVARFTDTQYF.

This clonotype was recorded a few times. The V and J genes are TRBV13 and TRBJ2-1; 9 positions agree with TRBD2. Looked up from germline, CDR1 is PRHDT and CDR2 is FYEKMQ (reference sequence). This CDR3 is 15 amino acids long. V gave up 2 bases and J gave up 8 bases; unmatched junction bases: 7. The CDR3 DNA reads TGTGCCAGCAGCTTAATCGGGACTAGCAAAGATGAGCAGTTCTTC. Its translation is CASSLIGTSKDEQFF.

This clonotype has more than one count but fewer than ten. The CDR3 sequence: CASSNTGGAPNEQFF. DNA for the CDR3: TGCGCCAGCAGCAACACAGGGGGTGCCCCCAATGAGCAGTTCTTC. The rearrangement uses TRBV5-1 and TRBJ2-1, with 8 positions matching TRBD1. There are 15 residues in the CDR3. Losses at the gene ends were 4 bases for V and 6 bases for J; bases not matched to a gene: 9. Per germline, CDR1 SGHRS and CDR2 YFSETQ.

The table lists this clonotype with a few counts. The chain is built from TRBV20-1 and TRBJ2-5; 14 nucleotides match TRBD2. Unmatched junction bases numbered 23, after V lost 3 bases and J lost 11 bases. The germline gives CDR1 DFQATT, CDR2 SNEGSKA (reference sequence). The CDR3 totals 19 residues. The CDR3 protein is CSARGPGTSGSKFYNEQYF. The CDR3 bases are TGCAGTGCTAGGGGGCCCGGGACTAGCGGGAGCAAATTTTACAATGAGCAGTACTTC.

V gene TRBV4-1 combines with J gene TRBJ2-7; D is perhaps TRBD2 (6 bases). Germline assignment: CDR1 MGHRA and CDR2 YSYEKL. With 0 bases removed from V and 0 bases from J, the gap between germline ends came to 12 bases. The CDR3 contains 16 residues. In DNA, the CDR3 is TGCGCCAGCAGCCAAGATGCTTTCGGGAGCTCCTACGAGCAGTACTTC. Translation gives CASSQDAFGSSYEQYF.

This clonotype was counted at least ten times. V is TRBV4-2 and J is TRBJ2-7; no definite D call. The germline CDR1 and CDR2 sequences are LGHNA and YNFKEQ. The CDR3 has 14 amino acids. Deletions cut 0 bases from V and 5 bases from J, with 11 bases between. The CDR3 region has the DNA TGTGCCAGCAGCCAAGATCGGTTTACTCACGAGCAGTACTTC. Translated: CASSQDRFTHEQYF.

CDR3 amino acids: CASSTRDERHTDTQYF. The CDR3 region has the DNA TGTGCCAGCAGCACCCGGGACGAGCGGCACACAGATACGCAGTATTTT. The V and J genes are TRBV21-1 and TRBJ2-3; TRBD2, the table's D call, lacks a check against the DNA. TRBV21-1 is deemed a pseudogene. The CDR3 has 16 residues.